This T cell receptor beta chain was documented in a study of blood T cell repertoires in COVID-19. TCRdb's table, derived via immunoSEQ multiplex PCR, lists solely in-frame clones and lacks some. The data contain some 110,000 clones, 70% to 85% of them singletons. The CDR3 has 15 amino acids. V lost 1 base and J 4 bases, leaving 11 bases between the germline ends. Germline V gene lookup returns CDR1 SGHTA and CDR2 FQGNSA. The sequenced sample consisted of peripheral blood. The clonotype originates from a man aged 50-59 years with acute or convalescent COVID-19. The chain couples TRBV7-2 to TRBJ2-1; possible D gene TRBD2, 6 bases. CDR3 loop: CASSLGQGGYNEQFF. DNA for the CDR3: TGTGCCAGCAGCTTAGGGCAGGGAGGTTACAATGAGCAGTTCTTC.